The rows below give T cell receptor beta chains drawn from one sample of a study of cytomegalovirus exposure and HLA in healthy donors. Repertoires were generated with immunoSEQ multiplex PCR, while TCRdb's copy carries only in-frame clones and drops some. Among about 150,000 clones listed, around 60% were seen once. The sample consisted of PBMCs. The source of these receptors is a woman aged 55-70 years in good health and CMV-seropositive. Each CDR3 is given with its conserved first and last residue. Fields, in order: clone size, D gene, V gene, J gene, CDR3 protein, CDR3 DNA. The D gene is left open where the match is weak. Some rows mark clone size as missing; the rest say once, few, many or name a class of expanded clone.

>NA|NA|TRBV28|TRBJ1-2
CASTTVRQAFKDGYTF
TGTGCCAGCACCACTGTAAGACAGGCCTTTAAGGATGGCTACACCTTC
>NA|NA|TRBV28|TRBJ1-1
CASSRGTAGLSEAFF
TGTGCCAGCAGCCGAGGGACGGCGGGGCTATCTGAAGCTTTCTTT
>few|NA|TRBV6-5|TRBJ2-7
CASSYSKSYEQYF
TGTGCCAGCAGTTACTCTAAGAGCTACGAGCAGTACTTC
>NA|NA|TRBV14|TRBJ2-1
CASSQGAGSGSYNEQFF
TGTGCCAGCAGCCAAGGGGCCGGGAGTGGGTCCTACAATGAGCAGTTCTTC
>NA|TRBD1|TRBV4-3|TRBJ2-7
CASSQETGEIGEQYF
TGCGCCAGCAGCCAAGAGACAGGGGAGATTGGCGAGCAGTACTTC
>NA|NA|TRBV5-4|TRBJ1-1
CASSLGRTVNTEAFF
TGTGCCAGCAGCTTGGGCCGGACAGTGAACACTGAAGCTTTCTTT
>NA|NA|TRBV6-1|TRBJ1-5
CASSENRGGVLNQPQHF
TGTGCCAGCAGTGAAAATCGGGGAGGGGTCCTCAATCAGCCCCAGCATTTT
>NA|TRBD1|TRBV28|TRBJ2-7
CASSFQDRSHYEQYF
TGTGCCAGCAGTTTTCAGGACAGGAGCCACTACGAGCAGTACTTC
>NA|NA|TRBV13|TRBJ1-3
CASRTRGGGGPGNTIYF
TGTGCCAGCAGGACCCGGGGAGGGGGGGGCCCTGGAAACACCATATATTTT
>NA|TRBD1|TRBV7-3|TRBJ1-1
CASSLRGQGLGEAFF
TGTGCCAGCAGCTTACGGGGACAGGGATTAGGTGAAGCTTTCTTT
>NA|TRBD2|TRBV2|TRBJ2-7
CASRREVSGYEQYF
TGTGCCAGCAGGCGGGAGGTCTCCGGCTACGAGCAGTACTTC
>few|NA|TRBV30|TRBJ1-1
CAWSRDLNTEAFF
TGTGCCTGGTCCAGAGACTTGAACACTGAAGCTTTCTTT
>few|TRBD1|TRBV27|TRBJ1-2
CASSPGTGVWGYTF
TGTGCCAGCAGTCCCGGGACAGGGGTTTGGGGCTACACCTTC
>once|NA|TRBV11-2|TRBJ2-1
CASTIGFSSYNEQFF
TGTGCCAGCACGATCGGGTTTAGCTCCTACAATGAGCAGTTCTTC
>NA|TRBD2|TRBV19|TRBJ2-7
CASMSLTGGPYEQYF
TGTGCCAGTATGTCACTAACGGGGGGACCCTACGAGCAGTACTTC
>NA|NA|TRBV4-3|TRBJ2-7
CASSQRDSSYEQYF
TGCGCCAGCAGCCAACGGGACTCGTCCTACGAGCAGTACTTC
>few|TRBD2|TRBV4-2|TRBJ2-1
CASSQESGGGYNEQFF
TGTGCCAGCAGCCAAGAATCGGGAGGGGGCTACAATGAGCAGTTCTTC
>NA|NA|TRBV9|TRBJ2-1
CASSVGVQEGDNEQFF
TGTGCCAGCAGCGTAGGGGTACAGGAGGGAGACAATGAGCAGTTCTTC
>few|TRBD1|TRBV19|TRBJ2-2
CASSLGQITGELFF
TGTGCCAGTAGTCTGGGACAGATCACCGGGGAGCTGTTTTTT
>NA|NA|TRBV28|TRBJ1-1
CASSLYGGTEAFF
TGTGCCAGCAGTTTATATGGCGGGACTGAAGCTTTCTTT
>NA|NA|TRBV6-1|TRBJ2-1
CASKGRAGLNEQFF
TGTGCCAGCAAGGGTCGAGCGGGTTTAAATGAGCAGTTCTTC
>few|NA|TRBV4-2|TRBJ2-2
CASSQERREHGELFF
TGTGCCAGCAGCCAAGAAAGGAGGGAACACGGGGAGCTGTTTTTT
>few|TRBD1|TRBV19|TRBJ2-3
CASMEGQGRPDTQYF
TGTGCCAGTATGGAGGGACAGGGAAGGCCAGATACGCAGTATTTT
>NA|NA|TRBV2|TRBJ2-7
CASLLDGGTPSYEQYF
TGTGCCAGCCTCCTTGATGGGGGCACACCCTCCTACGAGCAGTACTTC
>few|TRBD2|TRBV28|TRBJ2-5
CASIKAGGEETQYF
TGTGCCAGCATTAAAGCGGGAGGGGAAGAGACCCAGTACTTC
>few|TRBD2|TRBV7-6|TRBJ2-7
CASSTLGLAGDEQYF
TGTGCCAGCAGCACCCTCGGACTAGCGGGAGACGAGCAGTACTTC
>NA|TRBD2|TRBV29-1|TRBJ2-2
CSVDTSGSWGTGELFF
TGCAGCGTTGATACTAGCGGGAGTTGGGGCACCGGGGAGCTGTTTTTT
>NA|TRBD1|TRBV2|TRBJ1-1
CASSPGTGVGNTEAFF
TGTGCCAGCAGTCCCGGGACAGGGGTAGGAAACACTGAAGCTTTCTTT
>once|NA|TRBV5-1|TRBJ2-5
CASSLAGSRGETQYF
TGCGCCAGCAGCTTGGCGGGGAGCCGTGGAGAGACCCAGTACTTC
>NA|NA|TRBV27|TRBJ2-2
CASNGERNTGELFF
TGTGCCAGCAACGGGGAGCGGAACACCGGGGAGCTGTTTTTT
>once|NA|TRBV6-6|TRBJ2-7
CASSYGQNYEQYF
TGTGCCAGCAGTTATGGGCAAAACTACGAGCAGTACTTC
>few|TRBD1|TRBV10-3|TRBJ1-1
CATTTGSQAFF
TGTGCCACGACGACAGGGTCTCAAGCTTTCTTT
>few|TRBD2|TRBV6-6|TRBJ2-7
CASFSGLAEYEQYF
TGTGCCAGTTTCTCCGGGCTAGCGGAATACGAGCAGTACTTC
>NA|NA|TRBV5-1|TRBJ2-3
CASSLVRGGRDTQYF
TGCGCCAGCAGCTTGGTCAGGGGTGGCAGGGATACGCAGTATTTT
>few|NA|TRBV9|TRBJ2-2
CASSVIAVGGELFF
TGTGCCAGCAGCGTTATAGCGGTCGGCGGGGAGCTGTTTTTT
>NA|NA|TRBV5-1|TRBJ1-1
CASSLGGEAEAFF
TGCGCCAGCAGCTTAGGCGGGGAGGCTGAAGCTTTCTTT
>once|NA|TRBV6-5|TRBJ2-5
CASSRTTQETQYF
TGTGCCAGCAGTCGGACAACCCAAGAGACCCAGTACTTC
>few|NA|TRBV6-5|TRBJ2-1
CASSQRRDNEQFF
TGTGCCAGCAGTCAACGGCGGGACAATGAGCAGTTCTTC
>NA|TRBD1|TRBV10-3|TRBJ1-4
CAISEPGDRGSEKLFF
TGTGCCATCAGTGAGCCAGGGGACAGGGGGAGTGAAAAACTGTTTTTT
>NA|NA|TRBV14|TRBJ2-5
CASSHRQGLYQETQYF
TGTGCCAGCAGCCATCGTCAGGGGTTGTACCAAGAGACCCAGTACTTC
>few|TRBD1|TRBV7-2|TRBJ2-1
CASMGQGGNEQFF
TGTGCCTCCATGGGACAGGGTGGAAATGAGCAGTTCTTC
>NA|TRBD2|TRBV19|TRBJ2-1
CASSIYSGSSYNEQFF
TGTGCCAGTAGTATTTATAGCGGGAGCTCCTACAATGAGCAGTTCTTC
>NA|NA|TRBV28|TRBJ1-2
CASSQTADYGYTF
TGTGCCAGCAGCCAGACAGCCGACTATGGCTACACCTTC
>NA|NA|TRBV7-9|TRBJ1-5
CASESAGGKRGQPQHF
TGTGCCAGCGAATCTGCGGGGGGAAAAAGGGGACAGCCCCAGCATTTT
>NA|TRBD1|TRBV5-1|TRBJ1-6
CASSLAGQNYSPLHF
TGCGCCAGCAGCTTGGCGGGACAGAACTATTCACCCCTCCACTTT
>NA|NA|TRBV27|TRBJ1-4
CASSRKIDNSNEKLFF
TGTGCCAGCAGCCGTAAGATCGACAACTCTAATGAAAAACTGTTTTTT
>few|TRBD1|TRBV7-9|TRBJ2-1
CASSLGTGGIEQFF
TGTGCCAGCAGCTTAGGGACAGGGGGCATTGAGCAGTTCTTC
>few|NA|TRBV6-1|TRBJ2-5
CASSDIPPQTGTWETQYF
TGTGCCAGCAGTGACATCCCCCCTCAGACAGGGACTTGGGAGACCCAGTACTTC
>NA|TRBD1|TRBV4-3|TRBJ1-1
CASSQDGGGRGRDLTEAFF
TGCGCCAGCAGCCAAGACGGAGGAGGTAGGGGGCGCGACCTTACTGAAGCTTTCTTT
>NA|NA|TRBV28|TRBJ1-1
CASSSRYRGTEAFF
TGTGCCAGCAGTTCCCGGTACCGGGGAACTGAAGCTTTCTTT
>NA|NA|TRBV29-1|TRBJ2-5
CSVDELGTQYF
TGCAGCGTTGACGAACTCGGGACCCAGTACTTC
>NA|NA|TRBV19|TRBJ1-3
CASTPRQRNTIYF
TGTGCCAGTACCCCTCGACAACGAAACACCATATATTTT
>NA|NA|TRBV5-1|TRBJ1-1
CASSWGGWGNTEAFF
TGCGCCAGCAGCTGGGGGGGATGGGGGAACACTGAAGCTTTCTTT
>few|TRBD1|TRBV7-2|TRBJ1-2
CASSTGTGGSHYGYTF
TGTGCCAGCAGCACCGGGACAGGCGGTTCTCACTATGGCTACACCTTC
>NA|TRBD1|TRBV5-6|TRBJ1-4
CASSVTGGWVEKLFF
TGTGCCAGCAGCGTGACAGGGGGCTGGGTTGAAAAACTGTTTTTT
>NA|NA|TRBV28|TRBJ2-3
CASSTAIVGTRGTDTQYF
TGTGCCAGCAGTACTGCTATCGTCGGTACTAGGGGCACAGATACGCAGTATTTT
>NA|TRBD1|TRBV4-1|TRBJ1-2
CASSQVVQGAYYGYTF
TGCGCCAGCAGCCAAGTGGTTCAGGGGGCATACTATGGCTACACCTTC
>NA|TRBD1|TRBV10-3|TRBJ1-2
CAISGPGTGTYGYTF
TGTGCCATCAGTGGTCCCGGGACAGGGACCTATGGCTACACCTTC
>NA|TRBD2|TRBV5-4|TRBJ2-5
CASSSGTSGRITETQYF
TGTGCCAGCAGCTCAGGGACTAGCGGACGTATTACTGAGACCCAGTACTTC
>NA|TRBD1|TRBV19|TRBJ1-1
CASSRQGTNTEAFF
TGTGCCAGTAGTAGACAGGGAACGAACACTGAAGCTTTCTTT